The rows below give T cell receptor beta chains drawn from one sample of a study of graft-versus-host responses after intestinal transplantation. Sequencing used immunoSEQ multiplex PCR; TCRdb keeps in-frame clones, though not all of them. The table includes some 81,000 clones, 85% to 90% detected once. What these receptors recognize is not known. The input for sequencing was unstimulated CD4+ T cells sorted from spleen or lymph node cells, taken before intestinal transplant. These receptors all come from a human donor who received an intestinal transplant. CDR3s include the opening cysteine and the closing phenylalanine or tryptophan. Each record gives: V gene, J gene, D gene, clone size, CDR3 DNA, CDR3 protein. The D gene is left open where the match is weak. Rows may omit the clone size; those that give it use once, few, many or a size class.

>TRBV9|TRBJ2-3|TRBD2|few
TGTGCCAGCAGCCCCGGGACTAGCGGCAACACAGATACGCAGTATTTT
CASSPGTSGNTDTQYF
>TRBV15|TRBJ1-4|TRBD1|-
TGTGCCACCAGCAGAGATCGACAGGGACATGAAAAACTGTTTTTT
CATSRDRQGHEKLFF
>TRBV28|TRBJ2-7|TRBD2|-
TGTGCCAGCAGTCCCTTAAGCGGGGGGGGCTACGAGCAGTACTTC
CASSPLSGGGYEQYF
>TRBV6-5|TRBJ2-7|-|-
TGTGCCAGCAGTTACTCGGGTAGCGGTTACGAGCAGTACTTC
CASSYSGSGYEQYF
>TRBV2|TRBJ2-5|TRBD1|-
TGTGCCAGCACCGGACAGGGACAAGAGACCCAGTACTTC
CASTGQGQETQYF
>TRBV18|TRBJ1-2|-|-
TGTGCCAGCTCACCGCAGGGCATTGTAAACTATGGCTACACCTTC
CASSPQGIVNYGYTF
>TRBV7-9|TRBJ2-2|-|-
TGTGCCAGCAGCTTAGTCCCGGGATCAGGGGAGCTGTTTTTT
CASSLVPGSGELFF
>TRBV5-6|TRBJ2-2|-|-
TGTGCCAGCAGCCGCCAGACTAGGCCCGGGGAGCTGTTTTTT
CASSRQTRPGELFF
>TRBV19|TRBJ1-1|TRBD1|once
TGTGCCAGTAGTATAGAGGCAGGGGGCCTCTCTGAAGCTTTCTTT
CASSIEAGGLSEAFF
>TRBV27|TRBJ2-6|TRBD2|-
TGTGCCAGCAGTATGGGGCGGGAGGGACTCCACCTCGTCCTGACTTTC
CASSMGREGLHLVLTF
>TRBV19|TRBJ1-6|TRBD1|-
TGTGCCAGTAGTATCTCACAGGGGGCTGATTCACCCCTCCACTTT
CASSISQGADSPLHF
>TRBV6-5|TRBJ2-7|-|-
TGTGCCAGCACCCTATCGGGGAAAGGGGAGCAGTACTTC
CASTLSGKGEQYF
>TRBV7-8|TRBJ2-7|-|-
TGTGCCAGCAGCTTAGCGTTGGTAGCCCACTCCTACGAGCAGTACTTC
CASSLALVAHSYEQYF
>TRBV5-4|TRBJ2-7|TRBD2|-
TGTGCCAGCAGCTTGGCAGGGACTAGCTACGAGCAGTACTTC
CASSLAGTSYEQYF
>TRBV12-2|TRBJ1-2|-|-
TGTGCAAGTCGCTTCGTGATGACAGGGCGCTGCGTTGACACCTTC
CASRFVMTGRCVDTF
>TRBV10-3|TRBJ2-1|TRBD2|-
TGTGCCATCGCGGGGGGACTAGCGGGAGAACGGGACTACAATGAGCAGTTCTTC
CAIAGGLAGERDYNEQFF
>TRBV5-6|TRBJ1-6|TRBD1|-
TGTGCCAGCAGCCCGGGACAGCTTAATTCACCCCTCCACTTT
CASSPGQLNSPLHF
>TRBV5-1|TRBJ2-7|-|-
TGCGCCAGCAGCTTGGAACCGGGACACCTCTACGAGCAGTACTTC
CASSLEPGHLYEQYF
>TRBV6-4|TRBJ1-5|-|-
TGTGCCAGCAGTGCCGACGGGACTTCCAATCAGCCCCAGCATTTT
CASSADGTSNQPQHF
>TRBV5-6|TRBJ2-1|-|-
TGTGCCAGCACCAAACTAGCTCGGAATGAGCAGTTCTTC
CASTKLARNEQFF
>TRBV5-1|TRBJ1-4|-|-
TGCGCCAGCAGCTCGGACACAACTAATGAAAAACTGTTTTTT
CASSSDTTNEKLFF
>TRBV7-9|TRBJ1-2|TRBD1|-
TGTGCCAGCAGCTCTAACAGGGGGCTGCTCCGCGTTGGAGGCTACACCTTC
CASSSNRGLLRVGGYTF
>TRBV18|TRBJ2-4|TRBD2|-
TGTGCCAGCTCACCAGGGAGGGCGGGCATTCAGTACTTC
CASSPGRAGIQYF
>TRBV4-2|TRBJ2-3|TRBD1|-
TGTGCCAGCAGCCCGGTGACAGGGACAGATACGCAGTATTTT
CASSPVTGTDTQYF
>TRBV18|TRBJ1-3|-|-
TGTGCCAGCTCTCGCCGGCAGGGGAAGGAAGGAAACACCATATATTTT
CASSRRQGKEGNTIYF
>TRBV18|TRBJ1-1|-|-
TGTGCCAGCTCACCTCCTACGAAGGGGCGCACTGAAGCTTTCTTT
CASSPPTKGRTEAFF
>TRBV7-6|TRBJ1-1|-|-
TGTGCCAGCAGCCTCACAGCGAACACTGAAGCTTTCTTT
CASSLTANTEAFF
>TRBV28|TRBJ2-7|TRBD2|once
TGTGCCAGCAGTTTATGGGGACTAGGCATATACGAGCAGTACTTC
CASSLWGLGIYEQYF
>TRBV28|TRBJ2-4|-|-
TGTGCCAGCACCAGACGGGAGCGAAAAAACATTCAGTACTTC
CASTRRERKNIQYF
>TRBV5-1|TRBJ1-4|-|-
TGCGCCAGCAGCCCCCGGTCCACAGGGTTTGCAACTAATGAAAAACTGTTTTTT
CASSPRSTGFATNEKLFF
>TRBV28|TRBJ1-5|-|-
TGTGCCAGCCGTCCGGGGGATCAGCCCCAGCATTTT
CASRPGDQPQHF
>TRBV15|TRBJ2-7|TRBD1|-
TGTGCCACCAGCAGAGATATGGGGACAGGGAGCGAGCAGTACTTC
CATSRDMGTGSEQYF
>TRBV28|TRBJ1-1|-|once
TGTGCCAGCAGTTCGTTGGGGCAGGTGGGCACTGAAGCTTTCTTT
CASSSLGQVGTEAFF
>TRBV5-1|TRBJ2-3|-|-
TGCGCCAGCAGCTTGGGGGCAGACCTAGATACGCAGTATTTT
CASSLGADLDTQYF
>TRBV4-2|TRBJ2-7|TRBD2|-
TGTGCCAGCAGCCAAGGCCCGGGGGGGAGTTCCCACGAGCAGTACTTC
CASSQGPGGSSHEQYF
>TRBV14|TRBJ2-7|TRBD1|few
TGTGCCAGCAGCCGGCTGGGACAGGTCTACGAGCAGTACTTC
CASSRLGQVYEQYF
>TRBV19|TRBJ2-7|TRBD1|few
TGTGCCAGTAGCCCTAGGAGGACAGGGGCTAACGAGCAGTACTTC
CASSPRRTGANEQYF
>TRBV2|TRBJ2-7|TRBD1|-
TGTGCCAGCAGTGAAAACTCAGGGGGTTACGAGCAGTACTTC
CASSENSGGYEQYF
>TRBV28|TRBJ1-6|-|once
TGTGCCAGCAGCGCCCCCGGGAGCTCCTATAATTCACCCCTCCACTTT
CASSAPGSSYNSPLHF
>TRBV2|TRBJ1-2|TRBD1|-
TGTGCCAGCAGGACAGGGGCCTATGGCTACACCTTC
CASRTGAYGYTF
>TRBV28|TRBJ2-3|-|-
TGTGCCAGCAGTTTATGGGGTACAGGGAGAGGAGGCACAGATACGCAGTATTTT
CASSLWGTGRGGTDTQYF
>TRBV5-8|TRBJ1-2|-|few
TGTGCCAGCAGCCCGGGAAGCCGTCCCGATCACGCAAGCTACACCTTC
CASSPGSRPDHASYTF
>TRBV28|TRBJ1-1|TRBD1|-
TGTGCCAGCAGTTTAGAAGGTAGGGGCCGGGACAGCTCCCACGACTTT
CASSLEGRGRDSSHDF
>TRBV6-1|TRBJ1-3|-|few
TGTGCCAGCAGCAAGACAGGCGCTGGAAACACCATATATTTT
CASSKTGAGNTIYF